Listed below are T cell receptor beta chains from one sample, sequenced in a study of OX40 agonist ivuxolimab in advanced cancers. This table comes from immunoSEQ multiplex PCR, and its TCRdb copy is limited to in-frame clones, with some not included. This table holds more than 70,000 clones, roughly 91% found once. The input for sequencing was CD4+ or CD8+ T cells sorted from blood, taken in a trial of the OX40 agonist ivuxolimab. The receptors were sampled from an adult with an advanced solid tumor such as melanoma, head and neck, liver or kidney cancer. CDR3s include the opening cysteine and the closing phenylalanine or tryptophan. D genes are given only for firm matches.

d_gene	v_gene	j_gene	CDR3nt	CDR3aa
TRBD1	TRBV4-1	TRBJ2-1	TGCGCCAGCAGCCAAGTCCCAGGGGGCTCCTACAATGAGCAGTTCTTC	CASSQVPGGSYNEQFF
-	TRBV5-1	TRBJ2-1	TGCGCCAGCAGCTTGAACGGGGCCTCCTACAATGAGCAGTTCTTC	CASSLNGASYNEQFF
-	TRBV28	TRBJ2-7	TGTGCCAGCAGGGGCTACGATTCCTACGAGCAGTACTTC	CASRGYDSYEQYF
TRBD1	TRBV5-1	TRBJ1-5	TGCGCCAGCAGCTCACAGGGGGGGGATCAGCCCCAGCATTTT	CASSSQGGDQPQHF
TRBD1	TRBV27	TRBJ2-7	TGTGCCAGCAGTCGACAGGGGTTCTACGAGCAGTACTTC	CASSRQGFYEQYF
TRBD1	TRBV7-2	TRBJ2-7	TGTGCCAGCAGCCATTCAAGACAGGGCTACGAGCAGTACTTC	CASSHSRQGYEQYF
TRBD1	TRBV2	TRBJ1-6	TGTGCCAGCAGTGTTGGGACAGGGGCTTCACCCCTCCACTTT	CASSVGTGASPLHF
TRBD1	TRBV14	TRBJ2-1	TGTGCCAGCAGCCGGACAGGGGGACTAGTCGCGAGGAATGAGCAGTTCTTC	CASSRTGGLVARNEQFF
-	TRBV28	TRBJ2-7	TGTGCCAGCAGTTTGGACGGGACCCTCTACGAGCAGTACTTC	CASSLDGTLYEQYF
TRBD1	TRBV9	TRBJ2-7	TGTGCCAGCAGCGTAGGGACAGGGCTGAGGGAGCAGTACTTC	CASSVGTGLREQYF